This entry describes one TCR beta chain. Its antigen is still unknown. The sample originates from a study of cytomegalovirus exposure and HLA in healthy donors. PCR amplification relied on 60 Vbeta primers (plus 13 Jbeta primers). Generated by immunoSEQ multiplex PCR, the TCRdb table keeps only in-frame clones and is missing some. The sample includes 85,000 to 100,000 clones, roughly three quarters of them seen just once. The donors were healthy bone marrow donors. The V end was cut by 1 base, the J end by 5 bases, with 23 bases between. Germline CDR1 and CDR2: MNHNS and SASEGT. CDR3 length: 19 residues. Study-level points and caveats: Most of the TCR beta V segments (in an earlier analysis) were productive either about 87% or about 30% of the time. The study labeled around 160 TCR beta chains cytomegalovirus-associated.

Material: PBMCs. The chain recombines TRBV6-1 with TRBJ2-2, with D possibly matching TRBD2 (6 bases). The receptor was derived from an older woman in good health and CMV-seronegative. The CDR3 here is CASSEDALGVGGATGELFF. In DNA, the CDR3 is TGTGCCAGCAGTGAAGACGCCCTGGGGGTTGGAGGGGCTACCGGGGAGCTGTTTTTT.